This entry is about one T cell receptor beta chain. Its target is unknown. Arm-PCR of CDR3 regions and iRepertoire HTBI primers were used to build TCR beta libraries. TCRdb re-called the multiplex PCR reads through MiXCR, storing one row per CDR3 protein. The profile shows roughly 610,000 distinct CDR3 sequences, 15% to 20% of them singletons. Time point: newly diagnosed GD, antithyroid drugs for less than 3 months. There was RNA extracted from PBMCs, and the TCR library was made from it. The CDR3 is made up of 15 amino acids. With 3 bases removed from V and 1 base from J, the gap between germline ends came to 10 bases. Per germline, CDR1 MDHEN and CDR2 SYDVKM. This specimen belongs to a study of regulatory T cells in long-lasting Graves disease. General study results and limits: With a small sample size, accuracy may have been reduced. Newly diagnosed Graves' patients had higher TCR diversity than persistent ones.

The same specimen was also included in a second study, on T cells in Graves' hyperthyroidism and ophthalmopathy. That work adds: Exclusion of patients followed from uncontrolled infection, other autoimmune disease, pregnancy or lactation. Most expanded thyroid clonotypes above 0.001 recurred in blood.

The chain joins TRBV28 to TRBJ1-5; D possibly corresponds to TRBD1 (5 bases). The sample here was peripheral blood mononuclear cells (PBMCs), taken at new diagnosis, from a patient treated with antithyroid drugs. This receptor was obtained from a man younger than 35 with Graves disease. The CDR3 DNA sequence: TGTGCCAGCAGTTTGCCGGGGGTGAGCAATCAGCCCCAGCATTTT. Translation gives CASSLPGVSNQPQHF.